This T cell receptor beta chain appears in the sequencing data of a study of control samples from healthy donors and cancer patients. This clone occurred a few times. The V gene's germline CDR1 is SEHNR and CDR2 FQNEAQ (reference sequence). The CDR3 length is 12 residues. The ends lost 4 bases at V and 11 bases at J; junction bases unmatched: 6. The repertoire was sequenced with immunoSEQ multiplex PCR; TCRdb's copy has only in-frame clones and lacks some. The data hold about 120,000 clones, with roughly 90% observed a single time. J is TRBJ1-1 and V is TRBV7-9; 8 nucleotides match TRBD1. The sequencing sample was made of PBMCs. The clonotype originates from a woman aged 55 to 70 with lung cancer. The CDR3 DNA reads TGTGCCAGCAGCTCAGGGGGCCCGACGGCTTTCTTT. It codes for CASSSGGPTAFF. Variable domain in full (rest from reference TRBV7-9 and TRBJ1-1): DTGVSQNPRHKITKRGQNVTFRCDPISEHNRLYWYRQTLGQGPEFLTYFQNEAQLEKSRLLSDRFSAERPKGSFSTLEIQRTEQGDSAMYLCASSSGGPTAFFGQGTRLTVV.